One sample yielded the 23 T cell receptor beta chains listed below, sequenced in a study of blood T cells in healthy people across ages. It was with a sample-barcoded 5' primer and a J-beta primer mix that a second PCR of roughly 7 to 12 cycles was run. TCRdb re-called the 5' RACE reads with MiXCR, one entry per CDR3 protein. The sample gives around 1,000,000 distinct CDR3 sequences, about 23% of which show up once; around 0.75% is in the top ten. This same sample was also taken into another study, of T cells of mothers and their children.

Sequencing was done on a sample of blood. These receptors were collected from a girl aged 2 to 10 in good health.

The chain combines TRBV20-1 with TRBJ2-3; D is unclear. Germline values: CDR1 DFQATT, CDR2 SNEGSKA (reference sequence). The CDR3 runs 11 residues. Trimming cost V 7 bases and J 8 bases, with 13 bases left between them. CDR3 in amino acids: CSVAQYGTQYF. As DNA, the CDR3 is TGCAGTGTTGCTCAGTACGGTACGCAGTATTTT.

This chain connects TRBV7-6 to TRBJ2-5; the D gene could be TRBD1 or TRBD2 (5 bases each). Germline values: CDR1 SGHVS, CDR2 FNYEAQ. V lost 2 bases to trimming and J lost 5 bases, with 15 bases between them. The CDR3 has 15 amino acids. CDR3 residues: CASSLRSGGWETQYF. The CDR3 nucleotides are TGTGCCAGCAGCTTACGATCTGGGGGATGGGAGACCCAGTACTTC.

The rearrangement joins TRBV20-1 to TRBJ1-2; 7 bases are shared with TRBD1. Germline assignment: CDR1 DFQATT and CDR2 SNEGSKA (reference sequence). V lost 5 bases, J lost 0 bases, and 6 bases stayed unmatched. The CDR3 runs to 14 residues. The CDR3 sequence is CSASAGTANYGYTF. Here the CDR3 DNA reads TGCAGTGCTTCCGCAGGGACAGCTAACTATGGCTACACCTTC.

The chain links TRBV10-2 to TRBJ2-2; perhaps TRBD2 as D (6 bases). V was clipped by 6 bases and J by 4 bases, with 15 bases between them. CDR3 length: 15 residues. From germline, CDR1 is WSHSY and CDR2 SAAADI. The CDR3 loop is CASSGGASGTGELFF. The CDR3 nucleotides read TGCGCCAGCAGCGGAGGGGCCAGCGGCACCGGGGAGCTGTTTTTT.

Details on this clonotype: The junction departs from germline at one end; a sequencing error may be responsible. The V gene is TRBV4-1, the J gene TRBJ2-5; D ambiguous. CDR1 and CDR2 (germline): MGHRA, YSYEKL. This CDR3 is built from 13 residues. The DNA of the CDR3 is TGCGCCGGCAGCCAAGAATTGTTCGAGACCCAGTACTTC. This gives the protein CAGSQELFETQYF.

The chain joins TRBV18 to TRBJ2-1; 7 bases align to TRBD1. TRBJ2-5 explains the end of the DNA better; the J call may be wrong. This CDR3 has 14 residues. Looked up from germline, CDR1 is KGHSH and CDR2 is LQKENI. The chain's CDR3 is CASSSTGNFETQYF. CDR3 coding DNA: TGTGCCAGCTCCTCGACAGGGAATTTCGAGACCCAGTACTTC.

This clonotype has only a few counts. This sequence joins TRBV19 and TRBJ1-1, with D possibly TRBD1 on 5 matching bases. Trimming left V 1 base short and J 0 bases short, with 9 bases between. The CDR3 is made up of 15 amino acids. The germline V gene encodes CDR1 LNHDA and CDR2 SQIVND (reference sequence). The CDR3 coding sequence is TGTGCCAGTAGTATAGCCACAGGACTGAACACTGAAGCTTTCTTT. Translated: CASSIATGLNTEAFF.

The V and J genes are TRBV29-1 and TRBJ2-7; D gene unclear. Trimming took 4 bases from V and 2 from J, leaving 15 bases between them. Germline V CDR1 and CDR2: SQVTM, ANQGSEA. The CDR3 is 14 residues long. The CDR3 DNA sequence: TGCAGCGTTGCCGAGCTGACGGTAACCTACGAGCAGTACTTC. It yields the protein CSVAELTVTYEQYF.

The rearrangement uses TRBV11-2 and TRBJ2-3, with D possibly TRBD2 on 6 matching bases. This CDR3 is 13 amino acids long. The germline gives CDR1 SGHAT, CDR2 FQNNGV. Trimming took off 5 bases at V and 7 bases at J, with 13 bases between the two ends. CDR3 region: CASSREGTYTQYF. The DNA for the CDR3 is TGTGCCAGCAGCCGTGAGGGGACTTATACGCAGTATTTT. The variable domain in full, completed from reference TRBV11-2 and TRBJ2-3, reads EAGVAQSPRYKIIEKRQSVAFWCNPISGHATLYWYQQILGQGPKLLIQFQNNGVVDDSQLPKDRFSAERLKGVDSTLKIQPAKLEDSAVYLCASSREGTYTQYFGPGTRLTVL.

This clonotype was seen a handful of times. The rearrangement uses TRBV12-3 or TRBV12-4 and TRBJ2-1, with D hard to call. The CDR3 consists of 14 residues. With 5 bases removed from V and 7 bases from J, the gap between germline ends came to 15 bases. CDR3 DNA sequence: TGTGCCAGCAGTCTTCCCGGAGTTGGTAATGAGCAGTTCTTC. Encoded protein: CASSLPGVGNEQFF.

In its sample, this clonotype was seen a few times. One junction end does not reproduce the germline sequence, and a read error may be involved. The rearrangement joins TRBV12-3 or TRBV12-4 to TRBJ2-1, with D maybe TRBD2 (7 bases). This CDR3 spans 16 amino acids. CDR3 sequence: CASRSLGGRGDNEQSF. The CDR3 DNA follows: TGTGCCAGCAGGTCACTCGGGGGGAGGGGGGACAATGAGCAGTCCTTC.

This clonotype was seen a few times. The V call is TRBV6-2 or TRBV6-3, the J call TRBJ1-5; D not certain. V was cut by 6 bases and J by 14 bases, with 23 bases left in between. CDR1 MNHEY and CDR2 SVGEGT come from the germline V gene. The length of the CDR3 is 14 residues. CDR3 DNA sequence: TGTGCCAGCAGAACTCAAAGCCTGAGGGAATTTGAGCATTTT. Translating gives CASRTQSLREFEHF.

The CDR3 here is CASSIDTATYEQYF. In DNA form, the CDR3 reads TGTGCCAGTAGTATAGATACAGCCACCTACGAGCAGTACTTC. The chain joins TRBV19 to TRBJ2-5; D is uncertain. With the DNA end fitting TRBJ2-7 better, the J assignment may be wrong. This CDR3 comprises 14 residues. Per the germline V gene, CDR1 is LNHDA and CDR2 is SQIVND (reference sequence).

This clonotype was observed at least ten times. The J gene is TRBJ2-5, the V gene TRBV6-2 or TRBV6-3; 11 nucleotides line up with TRBD2. Matching the DNA end better, TRBJ2-7 makes the J call doubtful. Per the germline V gene, CDR1 is MNHEY and CDR2 is SVGEGT. The CDR3 spans 15 residues. Written as DNA, the CDR3 is TGTGCCAGCAGCCCTGGACTAGCGGGTTCCTACGAGCAGTACTTC. Translation: CASSPGLAGSYEQYF.

The chain recombines TRBV3-1 with TRBJ1-5; D unclear. The V and J ends lost 0 bases and 3 bases respectively, with 6 bases between them. The CDR3 covers 14 residues. Looked up from germline, CDR1 is LGHDT and CDR2 is YNNKEL (reference sequence). CDR3 residues: CASSQDGFNQPQHF. CDR3 DNA: TGTGCCAGCAGCCAAGACGGCTTCAATCAGCCCCAGCATTTT.

This clonotype was detected once. The J gene is TRBJ2-3, the V gene TRBV29-1; TRBD1 agrees at 8 bases. J lost 8 bases, V lost 4 bases, and 11 bases had no gene match. In germline, CDR1 is SQVTM, CDR2 ANQGSEA. The CDR3 totals 14 residues. CDR3: CSVAGRGLMGTQYF. The CDR3 nucleotides are TGCAGCGTTGCGGGCAGGGGGCTAATGGGTACGCAGTATTTT.

The chain couples TRBV9 to TRBJ2-6; D is uncertain. Germline V gene lookup returns CDR1 SGDLS and CDR2 YYNGEE. Deletions cut 3 bases from V and 1 base from J, with 17 bases between. The CDR3 length is 18 residues. CDR3 sequence reads: CASSGQARLPSGANVLTF. CDR3 nucleotide sequence: TGTGCCAGCAGCGGACAAGCGCGGCTACCATCTGGGGCCAACGTCCTGACTTTC. Combining the CDR3 with reference TRBV9 and TRBJ2-6 gives the whole variable domain DSGVTQTPKHLITATGQRVTLRCSPRSGDLSVYWYQQSLDQGLQFLIQYYNGEERAKGNILERFSAQQFPDLHSELNLSSLELGDSALYFCASSGQARLPSGANVLTFGAGSRLTVL.

In DNA form, the CDR3 reads TGCAGTGCTAGAGAGCGCCTCCGTCCCTACGAGCAGTACTTC. The encoded protein is CSARERLRPYEQYF. The chain recombines TRBV20-1 with TRBJ2-5; D gene ambiguous. The end of the DNA fits TRBJ2-7 better, so the J call may be wrong. The germline V gene encodes CDR1 DFQATT and CDR2 SNEGSKA (reference sequence). This CDR3 is 14 amino acids long.

The chain uses TRBV9 and TRBJ2-5, with 7 positions matching TRBD1. V lost 3 bases to trimming and J lost 9 bases; unmatched junction nucleotides: 11. Germline CDR1 SGDLS, CDR2 YYNGEE. This CDR3 is built from 14 residues. As DNA, the CDR3 is TGTGCCAGCAGCGCGGGACAGAACCCGAAGGCCCAGTACTTC. Protein sequence: CASSAGQNPKAQYF.

This clonotype was detected a few times. The rearrangement links TRBV27 to TRBJ2-3; 11 nucleotides agree with TRBD2. The germline V gene has CDR1 MNHEY and CDR2 SMNVEV (reference sequence). V dropped 3 bases and J dropped 6; count of bases not matched to a gene: 5. CDR3 length: 15 amino acids. The CDR3, as DNA: TGTGCCAGCAGTTTGTTTAGCGGGGGGGGCGATACGCAGTATTTT. Translating it yields CASSLFSGGGDTQYF.

Points on this clonotype: Relative to the germline gene, one junction end is altered; a read error may explain this. The chain links TRBV7-7 to TRBJ2-3; D might be TRBD2 (6 bases). The CDR3 has 14 residues. Germline loops: CDR1 SSHAT, CDR2 FNYEAQ (reference sequence). CDR3 in DNA: TGTGCTAGCAGCTTAGGTGGGGGGACCCATACGCAGTATTTT. It encodes CASSLGGGTHTQYF.

This clonotype was seen only a few times. V is TRBV4-1 and J is TRBJ2-1; D gene ambiguous. This CDR3 contains 18 residues. Trimming took 4 bases from V and 2 from J, leaving 21 bases between them. Germline V gives CDR1 MGHRA, CDR2 YSYEKL. The CDR3 DNA sequence: TGCGCCAGCAGCCGCCCTTGTCCTAGGGTCTCACCCTACAATGAGCAGTTCTTC. It codes for CASSRPCPRVSPYNEQFF.

This rearrangement joins TRBV5-6 to TRBJ2-5, with D perhaps assigned TRBD1 or TRBD2 (5 bases each). Germline CDR1 and CDR2: SGHDT and YYEEEE. Trimming removed 0 bases from V and 3 bases from J, with 9 bases in between. The CDR3 totals 14 residues. The CDR3 DNA reads TGTGCCAGCAGCTTGGGAGGGGAAGAAGAGACCCAGTACTTC. It codes for CASSLGGEEETQYF.